This entry is about one T cell receptor (beta chain). Its antigen is unknown. V shed 6 bases and J shed 2 bases, with 8 bases lying between them. The germline CDR1 and CDR2 sequences are MNHEY and SVGAGI. The length of the CDR3 is 12 residues. The data were obtained in a study of CD8 T cells in Susac syndrome. Study summary: Among the sequenced Susac syndrome patients, about six had active disease while about 8 were in remission. General study points: The CD4+ T cell repertoires in Susac syndrome were not clonally expanded.

RNA, at roughly 0.5 to 1 ug, was reverse transcribed with random hexamers. From the immunoSEQ multiplex PCR reads, TCRdb called clonotypes with MiXCR, one entry per CDR3 protein. The profile shows under 200,000 distinct CDR3 sequences, approximately 95% of them singletons. V gene TRBV6-5 combines with J gene TRBJ2-7; D remains unclear. This TCR derives from a human donor with Susac syndrome. Sequencing was performed on CD4+ T cells from PBMCs. CDR3 amino acids: CASSSYAYEQYF. The DNA of the CDR3 is TGTGCCAGCAGCTCCTATGCCTACGAGCAGTACTTC.